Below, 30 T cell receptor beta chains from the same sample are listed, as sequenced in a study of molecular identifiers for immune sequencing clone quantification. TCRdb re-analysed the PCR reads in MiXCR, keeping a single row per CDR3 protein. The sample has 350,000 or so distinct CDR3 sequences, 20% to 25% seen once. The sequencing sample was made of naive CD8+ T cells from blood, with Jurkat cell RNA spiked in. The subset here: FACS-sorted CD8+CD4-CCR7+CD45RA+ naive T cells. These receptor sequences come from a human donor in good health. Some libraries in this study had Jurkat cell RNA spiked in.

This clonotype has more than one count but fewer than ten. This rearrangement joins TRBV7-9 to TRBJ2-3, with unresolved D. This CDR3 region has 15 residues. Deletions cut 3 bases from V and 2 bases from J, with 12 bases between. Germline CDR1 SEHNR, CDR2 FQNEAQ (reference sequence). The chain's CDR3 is CASSFLPTPTDTQYF. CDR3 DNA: TGTGCCAGCAGCTTCCTCCCGACGCCCACAGATACGCAGTATTTT.

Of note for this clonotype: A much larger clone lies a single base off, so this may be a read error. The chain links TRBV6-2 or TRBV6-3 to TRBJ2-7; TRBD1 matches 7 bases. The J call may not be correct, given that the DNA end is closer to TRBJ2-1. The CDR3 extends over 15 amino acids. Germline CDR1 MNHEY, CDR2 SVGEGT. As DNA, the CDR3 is TGTGCCAGCAGTTACCCGACAGGGCTAGACTACGAGCAGTTCTTC. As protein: CASSYPTGLDYEQFF.

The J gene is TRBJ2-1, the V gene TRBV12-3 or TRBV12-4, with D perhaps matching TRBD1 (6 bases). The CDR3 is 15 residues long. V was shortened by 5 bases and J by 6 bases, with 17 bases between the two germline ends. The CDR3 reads CASSHGTLRFNEQFF. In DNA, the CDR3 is TGTGCCAGCAGTCACGGGACACTCAGATTCAATGAGCAGTTCTTC.

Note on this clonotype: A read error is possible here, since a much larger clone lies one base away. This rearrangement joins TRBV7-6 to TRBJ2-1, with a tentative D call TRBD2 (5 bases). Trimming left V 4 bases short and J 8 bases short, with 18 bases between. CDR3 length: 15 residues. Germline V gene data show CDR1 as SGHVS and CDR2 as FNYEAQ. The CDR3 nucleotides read TGTGCCAGCAGCTCAGGTCCGGTAGCGTCGGATGAGCAGTTCTTC. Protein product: CASSSGPVASDEQFF.

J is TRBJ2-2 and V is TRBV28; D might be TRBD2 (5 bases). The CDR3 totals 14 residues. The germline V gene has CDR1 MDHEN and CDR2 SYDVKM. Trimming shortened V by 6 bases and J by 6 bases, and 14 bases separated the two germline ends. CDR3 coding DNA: TGTGCCAGCAGGAAATACCGGGAAGCCGGGGAGCTGTTTTTT. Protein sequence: CASRKYREAGELFF.

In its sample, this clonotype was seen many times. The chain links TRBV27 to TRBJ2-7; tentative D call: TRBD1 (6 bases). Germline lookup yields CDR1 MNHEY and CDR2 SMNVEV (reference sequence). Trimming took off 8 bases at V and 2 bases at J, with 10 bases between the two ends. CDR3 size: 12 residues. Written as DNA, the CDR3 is TGTGCCAGCGCCGACAGGACCTACGAGCAGTACTTC. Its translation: CASADRTYEQYF.

The CDR3 DNA sequence: TGCGCCAGCAGCCAAGGTCGATGGAGACAAGAGACCCAGTACTTC. It translates to CASSQGRWRQETQYF. J is TRBJ2-5 and V is TRBV4-3; D is unresolved. Germline V gene lookup returns CDR1 LGHNA and CDR2 YSLEER. CDR3 length: 15 residues. With 1 base removed from V and 2 bases from J, the gap between germline ends came to 11 bases.

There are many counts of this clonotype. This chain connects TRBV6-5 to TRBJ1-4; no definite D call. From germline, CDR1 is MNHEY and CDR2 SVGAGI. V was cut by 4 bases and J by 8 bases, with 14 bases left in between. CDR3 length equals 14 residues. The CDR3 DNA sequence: TGTGCCAGCAGTTTTGACGGAGTAGGAGAAAAACTGTTTTTT. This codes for CASSFDGVGEKLFF.

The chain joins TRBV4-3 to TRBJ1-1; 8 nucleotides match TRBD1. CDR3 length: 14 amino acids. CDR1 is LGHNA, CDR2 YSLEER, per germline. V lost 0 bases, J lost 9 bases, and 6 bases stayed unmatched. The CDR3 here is CASSQDGTGDKAFF. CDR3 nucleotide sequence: TGCGCCAGCAGCCAAGATGGGACAGGAGATAAAGCTTTCTTT.

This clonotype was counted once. CDR3 sequence (DNA): TGTGCCAGCAGTGGTCTAGCGGGAGTGAGTTTCAGCACAGATACGCAGTATTTT. It is translated as CASSGLAGVSFSTDTQYF. The gene calls are TRBV7-9 and TRBJ2-3; TRBD2 matches at 10 bases. Looked up from germline, CDR1 is SEHNR and CDR2 is FQNEAQ (reference sequence). This CDR3 contains 18 residues. V lost 6 bases to trimming and J lost 0 bases; unmatched junction nucleotides: 12.

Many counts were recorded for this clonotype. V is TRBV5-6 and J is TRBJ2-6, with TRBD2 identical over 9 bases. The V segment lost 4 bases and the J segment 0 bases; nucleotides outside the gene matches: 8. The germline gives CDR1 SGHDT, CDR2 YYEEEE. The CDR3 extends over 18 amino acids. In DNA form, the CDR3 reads TGTGCCAGCAGCGCCGGACTAGCGTCTAGCTCTGGGGCCAACGTCCTGACTTTC. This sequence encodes CASSAGLASSSGANVLTF. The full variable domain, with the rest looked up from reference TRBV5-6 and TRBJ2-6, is DAGVTQSPTHLIKTRGQQVTLRCSPKSGHDTVSWYQQALGQGPQFIFQYYEEEERQRGNFPDRFSGHQFPNYSSELNVNALLLGDSALYLCASSAGLASSSGANVLTFGAGSRLTVL.

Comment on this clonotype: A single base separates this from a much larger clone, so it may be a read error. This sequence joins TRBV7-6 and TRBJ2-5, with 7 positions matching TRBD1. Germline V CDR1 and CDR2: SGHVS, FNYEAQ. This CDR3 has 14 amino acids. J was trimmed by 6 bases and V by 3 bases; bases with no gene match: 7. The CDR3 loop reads CASSFPTGSQTQYF. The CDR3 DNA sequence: TGTGCCAGCAGCTTCCCGACAGGGTCGCAGACCCAGTACTTC. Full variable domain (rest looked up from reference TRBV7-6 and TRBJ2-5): GAGVSQSPRYKVTKRGQDVALRCDPISGHVSLYWYRQALGQGPEFLTYFNYEAQQDKSGLPNDRFSAERPEGSISTLTIQRTEQRDSAMYRCASSFPTGSQTQYFGPGTRLLVL.

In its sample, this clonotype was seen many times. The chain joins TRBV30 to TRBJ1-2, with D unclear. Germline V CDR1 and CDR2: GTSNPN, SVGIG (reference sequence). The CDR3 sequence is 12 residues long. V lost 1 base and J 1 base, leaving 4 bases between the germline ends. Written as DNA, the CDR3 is TGTGCCTGGAGTGCAGTTAACTATGGCTACACCTTC. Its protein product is CAWSAVNYGYTF.

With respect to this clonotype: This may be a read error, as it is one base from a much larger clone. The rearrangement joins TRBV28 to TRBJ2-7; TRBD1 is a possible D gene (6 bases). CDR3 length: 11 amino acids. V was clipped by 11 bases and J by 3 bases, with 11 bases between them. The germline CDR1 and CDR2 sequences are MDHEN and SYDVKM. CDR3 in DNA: TGTGCCGGCGGACAGTACTACGAGCAGTACTTC. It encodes CAGGQYYEQYF.

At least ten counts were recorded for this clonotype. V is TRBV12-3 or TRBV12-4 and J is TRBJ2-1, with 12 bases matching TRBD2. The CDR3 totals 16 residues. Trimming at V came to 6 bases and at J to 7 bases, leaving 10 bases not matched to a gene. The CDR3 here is CASRPTLAGGRNEQFF. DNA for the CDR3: TGTGCCAGCAGACCGACCCTAGCGGGGGGGCGGAATGAGCAGTTCTTC.

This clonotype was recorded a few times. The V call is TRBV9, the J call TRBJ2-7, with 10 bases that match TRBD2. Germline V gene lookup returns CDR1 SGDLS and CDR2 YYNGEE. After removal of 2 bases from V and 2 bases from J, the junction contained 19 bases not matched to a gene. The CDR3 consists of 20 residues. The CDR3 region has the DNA TGTGCCAGCAGCGTTCCCGTGACAGGATCTGGACTAGCGGCCCCCTACGAGCAGTACTTC. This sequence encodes CASSVPVTGSGLAAPYEQYF.

The CDR3 DNA is TGTGCCATCAGTGAGGACGCGGCTTGGGTATACGAGCAGTACTTC. Its protein is CAISEDAAWVYEQYF. The rearrangement links TRBV10-3 to TRBJ2-7; D gene uncertain. The CDR3 spans 15 residues. From germline, CDR1 is ENHRY and CDR2 SYGVKD. Trimming pared 2 bases from V and 4 bases from J, leaving 15 bases between.

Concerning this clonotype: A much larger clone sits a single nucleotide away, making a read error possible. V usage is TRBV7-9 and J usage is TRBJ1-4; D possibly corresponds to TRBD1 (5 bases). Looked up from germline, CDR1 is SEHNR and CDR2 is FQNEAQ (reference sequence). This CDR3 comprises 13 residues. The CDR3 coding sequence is TGTGCCAGCAGCCCTGAGGGGAATGAAGAACTGTTTTTT. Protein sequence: CASSPEGNEELFF. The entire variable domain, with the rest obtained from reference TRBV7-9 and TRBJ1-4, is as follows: DTGVSQNPRHKITKRGQNVTFRCDPISEHNRLYWYRQTLGQGPEFLTYFQNEAQLEKSRLLSDRFSAERPKGSFSTLEIQRTEQGDSAMYLCASSPEGNEELFFGSGTQLSVL.

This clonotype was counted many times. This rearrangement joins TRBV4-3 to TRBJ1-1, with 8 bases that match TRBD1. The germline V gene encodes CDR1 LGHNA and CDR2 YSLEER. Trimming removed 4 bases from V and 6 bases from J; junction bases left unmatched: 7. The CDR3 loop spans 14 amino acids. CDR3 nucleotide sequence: TGCGCCAGCAGCCCCGGACAGGGATGGCCTGAAGCTTTCTTT. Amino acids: CASSPGQGWPEAFF.

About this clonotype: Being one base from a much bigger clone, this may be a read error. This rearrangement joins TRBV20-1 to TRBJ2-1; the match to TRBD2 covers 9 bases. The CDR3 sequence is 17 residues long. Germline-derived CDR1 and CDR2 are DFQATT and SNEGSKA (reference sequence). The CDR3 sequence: CSAREGSGGPLPNEQSF. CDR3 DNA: TGCAGTGCTAGAGAGGGTAGCGGGGGCCCCCTGCCCAATGAGCAGTCCTTC.

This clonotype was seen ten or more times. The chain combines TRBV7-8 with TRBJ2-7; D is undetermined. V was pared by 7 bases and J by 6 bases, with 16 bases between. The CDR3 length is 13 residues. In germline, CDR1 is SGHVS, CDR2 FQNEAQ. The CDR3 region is CASIPGHAVEQYF. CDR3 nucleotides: TGTGCCAGCATCCCCGGCCATGCCGTCGAGCAGTACTTC. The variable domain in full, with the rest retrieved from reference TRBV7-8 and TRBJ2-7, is GAGVSQSPRYKVAKRGQDVALRCDPISGHVSLFWYQQALGQGPEFLTYFQNEAQLDKSGLPSDRFFAERPEGSVSTLKIQRTQQEDSAVYLCASIPGHAVEQYFGPGTRLTVT.

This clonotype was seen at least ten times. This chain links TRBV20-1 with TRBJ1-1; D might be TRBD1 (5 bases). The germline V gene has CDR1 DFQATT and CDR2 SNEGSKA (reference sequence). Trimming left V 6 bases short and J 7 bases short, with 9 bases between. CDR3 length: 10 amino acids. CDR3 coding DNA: TGCAGTGCAGGGGCCTTTGAAGCTTTCTTT. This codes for CSAGAFEAFF.

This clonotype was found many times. Here the CDR3 DNA reads TGCAGCGTTATAGGCGGCACTGAAGCTTTCTTT. Amino acids: CSVIGGTEAFF. J is TRBJ1-1 and V is TRBV29-1; D not certain. Germline CDR1 reads SQVTM; CDR2 reads ANQGSEA. Trimming took off 5 bases at V and 4 bases at J, with 8 bases between the two ends. The CDR3 runs 11 residues.

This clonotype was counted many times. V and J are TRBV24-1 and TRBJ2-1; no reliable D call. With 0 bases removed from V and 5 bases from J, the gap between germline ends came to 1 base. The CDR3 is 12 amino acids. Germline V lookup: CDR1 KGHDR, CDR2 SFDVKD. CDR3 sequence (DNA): TGTGCCACCAGTGATTTGGACAATGAGCAGTTCTTC. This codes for CATSDLDNEQFF.

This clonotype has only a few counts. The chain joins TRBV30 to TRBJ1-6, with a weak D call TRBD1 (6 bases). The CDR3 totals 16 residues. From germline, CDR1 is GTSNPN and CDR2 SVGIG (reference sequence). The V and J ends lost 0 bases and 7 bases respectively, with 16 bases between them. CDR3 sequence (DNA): TGTGCCTGGAGTGTAAGTTTAGCAAGGGGGAATTCACCCCTCCACTTT. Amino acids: CAWSVSLARGNSPLHF.

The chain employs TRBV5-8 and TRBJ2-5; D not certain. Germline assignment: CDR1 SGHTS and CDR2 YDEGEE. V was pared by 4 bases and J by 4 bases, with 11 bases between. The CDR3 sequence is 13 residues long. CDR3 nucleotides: TGTGCCAGCAGCCCGATCAGCCCAGAGACCCAGTACTTC. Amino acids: CASSPISPETQYF.

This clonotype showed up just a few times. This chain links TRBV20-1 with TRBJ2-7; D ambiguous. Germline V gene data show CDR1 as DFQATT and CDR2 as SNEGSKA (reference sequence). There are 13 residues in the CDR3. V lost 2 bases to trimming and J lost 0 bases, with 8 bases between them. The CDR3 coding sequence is TGCAGTGCTAGACCGGTCAGCTCCTACGAGCAGTACTTC. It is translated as CSARPVSSYEQYF.

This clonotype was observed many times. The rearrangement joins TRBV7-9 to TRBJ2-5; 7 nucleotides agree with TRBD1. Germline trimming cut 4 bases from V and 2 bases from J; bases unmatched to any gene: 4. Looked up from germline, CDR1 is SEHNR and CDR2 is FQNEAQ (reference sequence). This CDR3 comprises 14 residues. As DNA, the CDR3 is TGTGCCAGCAGCTATCCGGGACAGCAAGAGACCCAGTACTTC. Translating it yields CASSYPGQQETQYF.

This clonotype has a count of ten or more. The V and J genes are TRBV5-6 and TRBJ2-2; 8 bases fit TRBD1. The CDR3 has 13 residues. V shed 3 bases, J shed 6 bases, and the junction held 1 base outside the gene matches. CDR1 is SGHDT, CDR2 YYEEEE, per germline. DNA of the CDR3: TGTGCCAGCAGCTCAGGGGGCGCCGGGGAGCTGTTTTTT. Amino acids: CASSSGGAGELFF.

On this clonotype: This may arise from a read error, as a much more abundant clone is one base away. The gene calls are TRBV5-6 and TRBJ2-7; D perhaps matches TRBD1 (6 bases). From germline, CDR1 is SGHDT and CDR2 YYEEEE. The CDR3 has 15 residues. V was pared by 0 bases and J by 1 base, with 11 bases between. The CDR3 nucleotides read TGTGCCAGCAGCTTGGGGGGGCTGGCTTCCTACGAGCAGTACTTC. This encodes CASSLGGLASYEQYF.